The rows below give T cell receptor beta chains drawn from one sample of a study of CD8 T cells in ankylosing spondylitis. TCRdb independently ran MiXCR on the 5' RACE reads; one entry per CDR3 protein. This table holds roughly 180,000 distinct CDR3 sequences, over 10% found once. Material for sequencing was blood, either unsorted or a sorted T cell fraction (not recorded which). The receptors were sampled from a female donor with ankylosing spondylitis or in good health (not recorded which). Each CDR3 is given with its conserved first and last residue. D genes are given only for firm matches. Rows give clone size only sometimes, using once, few, many, or a class for an expanded clone.

V gene	clone size	J gene	D gene	CDR3 DNA	CDR3 protein
TRBV25-1	few	TRBJ2-3	TRBD1	TGTGCCAGCAGTGACCCCCCGACAGGGGTCAAGTATTTT	CASSDPPTGVKYF
TRBV29-1	once	TRBJ2-2	-	TGCAGCGTTGGACCAGGGGACACCGGGGGGCTGTTTTTT	CSVGPGDTGGLFF
TRBV18	-	TRBJ1-2	-	TGTGCCAGCTCACGTCCCCAGGGAAGCTACACCTTC	CASSRPQGSYTF
TRBV12-3/TRBV12-4	few	TRBJ1-6	TRBD1	TGTGCCAGCACCACCGGACAGGCAGCTAGCTCCTATAATTCACCCCTCCACTTT	CASTTGQAASSYNSPLHF
TRBV30	-	TRBJ2-7	TRBD2	TGTGCCTGGACCTCAGCTCAACGGACTAGCGGGAGCTCCTACGAGCAGTACTTC	CAWTSAQRTSGSSYEQYF
TRBV20-1	many	TRBJ2-7	-	TGCAGTGCTAGTAAGGACAGCGACTACGAGCAGTACTTC	CSASKDSDYEQYF
TRBV29-1	many	TRBJ2-1	-	TGCAGCGTTCGACCATCCGTCTATGAGCAGTTCTTC	CSVRPSVYEQFF
TRBV3-1	few	TRBJ2-5	-	TGTGCCAGCAGCCAAGCGGGCACCCCGGAGACCCAGTACTTC	CASSQAGTPETQYF
TRBV15	many	TRBJ1-1	-	TGTGCCACCAGCATGGACATTACGATAAACACTGAAGCTTTCTTT	CATSMDITINTEAFF
TRBV7-9	-	TRBJ1-5	-	TGTGCCAGCAGCTTTACAGGGACGCAGCCCCAGCATTTT	CASSFTGTQPQHF
TRBV24-1	many	TRBJ1-1	-	TGTGCCACCAGTGACCCCGGGGGGGTCGGAGCTTTCTTT	CATSDPGGVGAFF
TRBV12-3/TRBV12-4	-	TRBJ2-7	TRBD1	TGTGCCAGCAGTTTATTAGGGGGCAACTACGAGCAGTACTTC	CASSLLGGNYEQYF
TRBV7-2	-	TRBJ1-5	-	TGTGCCAGCAGCTTAGGTCAGCGTAATCAGCCCCAGCATTTT	CASSLGQRNQPQHF
TRBV7-9	-	TRBJ2-3	TRBD2	TGTGCCAGCAGCTTATGGCTAGCGGAAACAGATACGCAGTATTTT	CASSLWLAETDTQYF
TRBV10-3	few	TRBJ2-1	TRBD2	TGTGCCATCAGTGGGGGGGCTAGCGGGAATAATGAGCAGTTCTTC	CAISGGASGNNEQFF
TRBV5-1	many	TRBJ2-1	-	TGCGCCAGCAGCTTGGAAGGTTACTCCTACAATGAGCAGTTCTTC	CASSLEGYSYNEQFF
TRBV12-3/TRBV12-4	many	TRBJ1-2	TRBD1	TGTGCCAGCACCGCCAGGACAGGACCATATGGCTACACCTTC	CASTARTGPYGYTF
TRBV5-4	many	TRBJ2-5	-	TGTGCCAGCAGCTCCCGGGGACGCCAAGAGACCCAGTACTTC	CASSSRGRQETQYF
TRBV14	many	TRBJ2-1	TRBD1	TGTGCCAGCAGCCACGTAACAGGGGCATACAATGAGCAGTTCTTC	CASSHVTGAYNEQFF
TRBV12-3/TRBV12-4	many	TRBJ1-2	-	TGTGCCAGCAGTTTAGTTGTAGAACACTATGGCTACACCTTC	CASSLVVEHYGYTF
TRBV5-1	many	TRBJ2-7	-	TGCGCCAGCAGCAACCGGGACAAGCCCTACGAGCAGTACTTC	CASSNRDKPYEQYF
TRBV29-1	-	TRBJ2-5	-	TGCAGCGTCGGTTACCAGCAAGAGACCCAGTACTTC	CSVGYQQETQYF